This T cell receptor beta chain stems from a study of cytomegalovirus exposure and HLA in healthy donors. Notes on the study in general: Researchers reported that three CMV-associated chains were confirmed in vitro as CMV antigen-specific. The authors later linked a missense DCLRE1C variant to TCR beta V- and J-gene trimming. Diagnosis of cytomegalovirus status made by the classifier reportedly showed high specificity and sensitivity.

Both 60 Vbeta primers and 13 Jbeta primers went into the PCR. The method was immunoSEQ multiplex PCR; TCRdb's version includes in-frame clones alone and lacks a portion of them. Found here are approximately 120,000 clones, about 80% of them singletons; the top ten hold about 3.7%. With regard to this clone: What it binds is unknown.

V lost 4 bases and J 0 bases, leaving 20 bases between the germline ends. CDR1 is SGHKS and CDR2 is YYEKEE in the germline V gene (reference sequence). The CDR3 consists of 18 residues. This rearrangement joins TRBV5-5 to TRBJ1-5, with D tentatively TRBD1 (6 bases). Sequencing was performed on PBMCs. The TCR sequence derives from a woman between 40 and 50 years old in good health and CMV-seropositive. For the CDR3, the DNA is TGTGCCAGCAGCGACGGGACAAGGGAGCTCTATAGCAATCAGCCCCAGCATTTT. Its translation is CASSDGTRELYSNQPQHF.